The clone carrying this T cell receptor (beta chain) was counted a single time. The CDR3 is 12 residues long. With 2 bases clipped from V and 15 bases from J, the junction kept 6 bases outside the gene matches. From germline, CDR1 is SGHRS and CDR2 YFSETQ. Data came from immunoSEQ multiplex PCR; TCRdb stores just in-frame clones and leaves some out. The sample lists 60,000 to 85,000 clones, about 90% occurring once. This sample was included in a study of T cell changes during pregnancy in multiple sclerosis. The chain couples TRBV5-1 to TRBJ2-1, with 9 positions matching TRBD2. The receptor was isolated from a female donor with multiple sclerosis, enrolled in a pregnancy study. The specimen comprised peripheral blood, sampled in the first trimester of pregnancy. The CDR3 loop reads CASSLLAGEWFF. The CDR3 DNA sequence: TGCGCCAGCAGCTTATTAGCGGGAGAGTGGTTCTTC.